Listed here are 14 T cell receptor beta chains from one sample, sequenced in a study of shared clonotypes between healthy human individuals. Clones were read by immunoSEQ multiplex PCR, and TCRdb kept only the in-frame ones, dropping some. This sample has approximately 1.9 million clones; roughly 93% occur once, and the top ten carry about 1.6%. Terminally differentiated effector memory CD45RA+ cells were left out of the naive CD8 fraction, which was CD45RO-negative and positively selected for CCR7. The sequencing sample was made of naive CD8+ T cells from PBMCs. The receptors here all came from a man in his late teens or twenties in good health. Some clones in this sample may be carry-over from other donors' samples.

This chain uses TRBV9 with TRBJ2-1, with no clear D. Germline CDR1 and CDR2: SGDLS and YYNGEE. Trimming shortened V by 0 bases and J by 10 bases, and 11 bases separated the two germline ends. The CDR3 is 13 residues long. The chain's CDR3 is CASSVVVNTEQFF. The CDR3 DNA is TGTGCCAGCAGCGTAGTGGTTAACACAGAGCAGTTCTTC.

V is TRBV27 and J is TRBJ2-7; TRBD1 aligns across 7 bases. The CDR3 length is 14 residues. Germline-derived CDR1 and CDR2 are MNHEY and SMNVEV (reference sequence). V gave up 5 bases and J gave up 1 base; unmatched junction bases: 5. This CDR3 reads CASSVTGESYEQYF. The CDR3 DNA reads as TGTGCCAGCAGTGTTACAGGGGAGTCCTACGAGCAGTACTTC.

The rearrangement links TRBV29-1 to TRBJ2-2; D gene ambiguous. This CDR3 contains 13 residues. With 5 bases removed from V and 0 bases from J, the gap between germline ends came to 7 bases. Germline CDR1 and CDR2: SQVTM and ANQGSEA. The DNA of the CDR3 is TGCAGCGTTTTACAGTCGAACACCGGGGAGCTGTTTTTT. Amino acids: CSVLQSNTGELFF.

This chain connects TRBV15 to TRBJ1-2, with 8 bases identical to TRBD1. CDR3 length equals 15 residues. Per the germline V gene, CDR1 is LNHNV and CDR2 is YYDKDF (reference sequence). Trimming removed 5 bases from V and 5 bases from J; junction bases left unmatched: 10. The CDR3 bases are TGTGCCACCAGCGGATTGGCAGGGGGCGAGTATGGCTACACCTTC. Encoded protein: CATSGLAGGEYGYTF.

This chain links TRBV9 with TRBJ2-4, with D possibly called TRBD1 or TRBD2 (6 bases each). Germline-derived CDR1 and CDR2 are SGDLS and YYNGEE. Trimming stripped 0 bases from V and 3 bases from J, with 13 bases between. The CDR3 length is 16 residues. The CDR3 loop reads CASSVGGAPDKNIQYF. CDR3 DNA sequence: TGTGCCAGCAGCGTAGGGGGGGCCCCGGACAAAAACATTCAGTACTTC.

The chain couples TRBV14 to TRBJ1-3; the D is unclear. The CDR3 contains 16 residues. Per germline, CDR1 SGHDN and CDR2 FVKESK. Trimming cost V 1 base and J 0 bases, with 10 bases left between them. The CDR3 protein is CASSQVTPVSGNTIYF. The CDR3 region has the DNA TGTGCCAGCAGCCAAGTCACTCCTGTCTCTGGAAACACCATATATTTT.

The rearrangement joins TRBV9 to TRBJ2-3, with a tentative D call TRBD1 (6 bases). CDR3 size: 15 residues. The germline CDR1 and CDR2 sequences are SGDLS and YYNGEE. V shed 1 base and J shed 2 bases, with 11 bases lying between them. CDR3 bases: TGTGCCAGCAGCGTATGGGACATACCCACAGATACGCAGTATTTT. Encoded protein: CASSVWDIPTDTQYF.

The chain has TRBV9 and TRBJ2-5; D perhaps matches TRBD2 (5 bases). There are 14 residues in the CDR3. Trimming removed 4 bases at V and 4 bases at J, with 14 bases between. CDR1 is SGDLS, CDR2 YYNGEE, per germline. As DNA, the CDR3 is TGTGCCAGCAGCCGTATTCACGGGGTAGAGACCCAGTACTTC. Protein product: CASSRIHGVETQYF.

This sequence joins TRBV28 and TRBJ2-2; TRBD1 aligns across 7 bases. Germline V CDR1 and CDR2: MDHEN, SYDVKM. V shed 7 bases and J 5 bases; nucleotides not matched to a gene: 16. The CDR3 loop spans 17 amino acids. The CDR3, as DNA: TGTGCCAGCACCCAGCCCGCCGGGACAGAGGGAACCGGGGAGCTGTTTTTT. It specifies CASTQPAGTEGTGELFF.

This rearrangement joins TRBV7-2 to TRBJ2-5; 7 positions agree with TRBD2. This CDR3 is 13 amino acids long. CDR1 is SGHTA and CDR2 is FQGNSA in the germline V gene. With V trimmed by 5 bases and J by 9 bases, 9 bases remained unmatched. The CDR3 loop reads CASSRTSEPAQYF. The CDR3, as DNA: TGTGCCAGCAGCCGAACTAGCGAGCCGGCCCAGTACTTC.

The V and J genes are TRBV28 and TRBJ1-4, with TRBD1 as a possible D gene (5 bases). Per the germline V gene, CDR1 is MDHEN and CDR2 is SYDVKM. V lost 1 base and J 8 bases, leaving 11 bases between the germline ends. This CDR3 has 14 residues. CDR3 sequence (DNA): TGTGCCAGCAGTTTATCAGGGCCCGGGGAAAAACTGTTTTTT. It specifies CASSLSGPGEKLFF.

The chain has TRBV30 and TRBJ1-1; the match to TRBD1 covers 10 bases. The germline CDR1 and CDR2 sequences are GTSNPN and SVGIG (reference sequence). Losses at the gene ends were 2 bases for V and 11 bases for J; bases not matched to a gene: 11. This CDR3 comprises 14 residues. In nucleotides, the CDR3 is TGTGCCTGGAGTCCCCGGGACAGGGGATTTGAGGCTTTCTTT. Protein: CAWSPRDRGFEAFF.

This chain uses TRBV9 with TRBJ2-1, with TRBD1 identical over 7 bases. The CDR3 loop spans 14 amino acids. V lost 4 bases, J lost 5 bases, and 6 bases stayed unmatched. The germline V gene has CDR1 SGDLS and CDR2 YYNGEE. CDR3 sequence reads: CASSSWGQHNEQFF. CDR3 bases: TGTGCCAGCAGCTCATGGGGACAGCACAATGAGCAGTTCTTC.

The CDR3 protein is CASGSYSRDRNTDTQYF. The CDR3 DNA reads as TGTGCTAGTGGTTCGTATTCCCGGGACAGGAACACAGATACGCAGTATTTT. V and J are TRBV12-5 and TRBJ2-3; 8 nucleotides align to TRBD1. Looked up from germline, CDR1 is LGHNT and CDR2 is FRNRAP. Trimming removed 4 bases from V and 2 bases from J; junction bases left unmatched: 11. This CDR3 contains 17 residues.